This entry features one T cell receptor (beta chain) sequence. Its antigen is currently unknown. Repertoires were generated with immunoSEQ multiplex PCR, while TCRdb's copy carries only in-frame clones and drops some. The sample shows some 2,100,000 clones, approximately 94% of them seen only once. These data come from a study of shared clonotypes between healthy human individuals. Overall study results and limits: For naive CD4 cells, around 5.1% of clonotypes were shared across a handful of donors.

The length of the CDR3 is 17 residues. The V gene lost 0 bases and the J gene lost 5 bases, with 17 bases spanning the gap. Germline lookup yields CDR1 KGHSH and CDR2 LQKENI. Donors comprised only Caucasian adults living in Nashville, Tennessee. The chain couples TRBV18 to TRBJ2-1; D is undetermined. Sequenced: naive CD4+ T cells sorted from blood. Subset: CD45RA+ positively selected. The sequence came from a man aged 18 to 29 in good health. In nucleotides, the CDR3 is TGTGCCAGCTCACCACCTTACCTAGGCAGAGAAAACAATGAGCAGTTCTTC. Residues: CASSPPYLGRENNEQFF.